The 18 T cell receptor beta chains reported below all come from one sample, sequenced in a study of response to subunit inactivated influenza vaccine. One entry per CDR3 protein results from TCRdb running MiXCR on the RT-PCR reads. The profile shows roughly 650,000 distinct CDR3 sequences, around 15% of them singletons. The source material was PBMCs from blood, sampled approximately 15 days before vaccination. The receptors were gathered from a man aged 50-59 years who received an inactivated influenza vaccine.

CDR3 protein: CASSVSGTAYNEQFF. CDR3 bases: TGTGCCAGCAGTGTTTCCGGGACCGCTTACAATGAGCAGTTCTTC. The V gene is TRBV12-3 or TRBV12-4, the J gene TRBJ2-1; perhaps D is TRBD1 or TRBD2 (5 bases each). The V and J ends lost 5 bases and 4 bases respectively, with 15 bases between them. This CDR3 is 15 amino acids long.

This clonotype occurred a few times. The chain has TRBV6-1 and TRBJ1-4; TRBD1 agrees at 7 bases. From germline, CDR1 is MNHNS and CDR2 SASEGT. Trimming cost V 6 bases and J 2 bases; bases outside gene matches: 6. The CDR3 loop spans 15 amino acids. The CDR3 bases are TGTGCCAGCAGCGATACAGGGGCGACTAATGAAAAACTGTTTTTT. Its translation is CASSDTGATNEKLFF.

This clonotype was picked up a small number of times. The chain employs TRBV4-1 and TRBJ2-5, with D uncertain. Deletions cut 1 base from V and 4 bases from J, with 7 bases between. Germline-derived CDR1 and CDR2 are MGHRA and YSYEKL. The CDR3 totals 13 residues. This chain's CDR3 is CASSQVFAETQYF. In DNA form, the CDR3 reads TGCGCCAGCAGCCAAGTTTTCGCAGAGACCCAGTACTTC.

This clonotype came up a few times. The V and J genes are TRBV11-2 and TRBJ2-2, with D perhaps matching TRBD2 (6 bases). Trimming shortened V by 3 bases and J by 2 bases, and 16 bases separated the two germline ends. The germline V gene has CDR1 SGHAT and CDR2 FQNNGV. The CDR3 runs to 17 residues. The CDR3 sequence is CASSFPGGPFNTGELFF. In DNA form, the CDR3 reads TGTGCCAGCAGCTTCCCAGGAGGGCCCTTTAACACCGGGGAGCTGTTTTTT.

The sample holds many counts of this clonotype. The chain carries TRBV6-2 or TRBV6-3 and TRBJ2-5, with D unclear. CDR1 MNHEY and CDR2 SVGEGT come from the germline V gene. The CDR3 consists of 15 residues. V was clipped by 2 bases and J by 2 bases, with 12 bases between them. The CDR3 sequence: CASSYLPAGQETQYF. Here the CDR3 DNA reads TGTGCCAGCAGTTACCTCCCGGCAGGACAAGAGACCCAGTACTTC.

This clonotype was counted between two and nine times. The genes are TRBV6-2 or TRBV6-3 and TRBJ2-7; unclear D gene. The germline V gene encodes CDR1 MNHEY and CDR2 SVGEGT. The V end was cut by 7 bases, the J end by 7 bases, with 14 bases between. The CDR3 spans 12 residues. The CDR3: CASKNLGREQYF. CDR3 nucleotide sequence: TGTGCCAGCAAGAACCTCGGTAGGGAGCAGTACTTC.

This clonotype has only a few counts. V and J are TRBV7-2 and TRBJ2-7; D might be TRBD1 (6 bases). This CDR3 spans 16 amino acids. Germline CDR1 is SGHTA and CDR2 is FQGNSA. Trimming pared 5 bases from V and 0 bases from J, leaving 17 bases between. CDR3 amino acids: CASSRSPGQSSYEQYF. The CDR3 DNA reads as TGTGCCAGCAGCCGCTCGCCAGGACAGTCCTCCTACGAGCAGTACTTC.

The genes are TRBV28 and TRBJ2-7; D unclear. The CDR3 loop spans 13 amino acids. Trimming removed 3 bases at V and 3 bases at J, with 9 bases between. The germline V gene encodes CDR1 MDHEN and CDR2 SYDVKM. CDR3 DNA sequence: TGTGCCAGCAGTTTCGAGGAGAACTACGAGCAGTACTTC. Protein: CASSFEENYEQYF.

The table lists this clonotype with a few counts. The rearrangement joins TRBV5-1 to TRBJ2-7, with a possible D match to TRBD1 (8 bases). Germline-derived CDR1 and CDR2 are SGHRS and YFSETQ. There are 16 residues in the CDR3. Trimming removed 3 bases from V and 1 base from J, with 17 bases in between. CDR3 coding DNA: TGCGCCAGCAGCTGGGGGGGAACAGGGGGTTCCTACGAGCAGTACTTC. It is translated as CASSWGGTGGSYEQYF.

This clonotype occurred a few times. The CDR3 DNA is TGTGCCAGCAGTTTGAGGCAGGCCCTAGGGAATGGCTACACCTTC. Translated: CASSLRQALGNGYTF. V is TRBV12-3 or TRBV12-4 and J is TRBJ1-2, with D unclear. The V and J ends lost 3 bases and 6 bases respectively, with 17 bases between them. The CDR3 covers 15 residues.

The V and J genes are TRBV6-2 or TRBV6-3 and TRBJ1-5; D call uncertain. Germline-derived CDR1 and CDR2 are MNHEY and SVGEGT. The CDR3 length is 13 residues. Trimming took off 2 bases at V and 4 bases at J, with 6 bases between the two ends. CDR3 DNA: TGTGCCAGCAGTTACGCGGAGAATCAGCCCCAGCATTTT. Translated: CASSYAENQPQHF.

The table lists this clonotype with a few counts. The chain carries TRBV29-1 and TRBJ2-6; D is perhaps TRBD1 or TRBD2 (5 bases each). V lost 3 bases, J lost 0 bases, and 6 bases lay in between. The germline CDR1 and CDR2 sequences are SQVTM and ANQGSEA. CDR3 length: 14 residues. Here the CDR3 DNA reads TGCAGCGTTGACGGGGCCTCTGGGGCCAACGTCCTGACTTTC. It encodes CSVDGASGANVLTF.

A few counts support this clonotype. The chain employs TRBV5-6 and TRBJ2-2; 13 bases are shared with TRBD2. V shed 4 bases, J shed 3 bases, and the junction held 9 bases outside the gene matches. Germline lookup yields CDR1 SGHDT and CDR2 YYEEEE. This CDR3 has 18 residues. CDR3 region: CASSKRTSGSFDTGELFF. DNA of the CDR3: TGTGCCAGCAGCAAGAGGACTAGCGGGAGCTTCGACACCGGGGAGCTGTTTTTT. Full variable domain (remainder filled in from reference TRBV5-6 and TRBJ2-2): DAGVTQSPTHLIKTRGQQVTLRCSPKSGHDTVSWYQQALGQGPQFIFQYYEEEERQRGNFPDRFSGHQFPNYSSELNVNALLLGDSALYLCASSKRTSGSFDTGELFFGEGSRLTVL.

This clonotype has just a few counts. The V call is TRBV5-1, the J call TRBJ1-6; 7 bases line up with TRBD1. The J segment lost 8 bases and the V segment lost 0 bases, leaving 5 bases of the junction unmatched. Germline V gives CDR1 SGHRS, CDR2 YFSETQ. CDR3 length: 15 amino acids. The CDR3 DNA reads TGCGCCAGCAGCTTGGCGGGACAGTCCGATTCACCCCTCCACTTT. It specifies CASSLAGQSDSPLHF.

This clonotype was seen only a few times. CDR3 nucleotide sequence: TGCGCCAGCAGCCAATTGGGAACTGAAGCTTTCTTT. This sequence encodes CASSQLGTEAFF. V gene TRBV4-1 combines with J gene TRBJ1-1; no firm D call. This CDR3 region has 12 residues. V lost 2 bases to trimming and J lost 5 bases, with 6 bases between them. CDR1 and CDR2 from the germline V gene are MGHRA and YSYEKL.

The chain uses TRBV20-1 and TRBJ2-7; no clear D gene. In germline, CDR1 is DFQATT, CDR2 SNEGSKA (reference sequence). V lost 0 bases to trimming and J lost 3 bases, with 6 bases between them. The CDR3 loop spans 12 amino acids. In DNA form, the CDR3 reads TGCAGTGCTAGAGATAAAGACTACGAGCAGTACTTC. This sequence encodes CSARDKDYEQYF.

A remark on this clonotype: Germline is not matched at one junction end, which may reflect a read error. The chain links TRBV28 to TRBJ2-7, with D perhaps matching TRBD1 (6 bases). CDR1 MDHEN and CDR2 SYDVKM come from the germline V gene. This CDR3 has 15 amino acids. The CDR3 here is CGSSLGTLSSKEQYF. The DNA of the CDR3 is TGTGGCAGCAGCCTCGGGACACTCTCGAGTAAGGAGCAGTACTTC.

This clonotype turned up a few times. The CDR3 loop reads CSVRAEPNYGYTF. DNA for the CDR3: TGCAGCGTTCGGGCCGAACCTAACTATGGCTACACCTTC. This chain links TRBV29-1 with TRBJ1-2; D unclear. Germline CDR1 and CDR2: SQVTM and ANQGSEA. CDR3 length: 13 residues. V was clipped by 5 bases and J by 0 bases, with 10 bases between them. The full variable domain, completed using reference TRBV29-1 and TRBJ1-2, is SAVISQKPSRDICQRGTSLTIQCQVDSQVTMMFWYRQQPGQSLTLIATANQGSEATYESGFVIDKFPISRPNLTFSTLTVSNMSPEDSSIYLCSVRAEPNYGYTFGSGTRLTVV.